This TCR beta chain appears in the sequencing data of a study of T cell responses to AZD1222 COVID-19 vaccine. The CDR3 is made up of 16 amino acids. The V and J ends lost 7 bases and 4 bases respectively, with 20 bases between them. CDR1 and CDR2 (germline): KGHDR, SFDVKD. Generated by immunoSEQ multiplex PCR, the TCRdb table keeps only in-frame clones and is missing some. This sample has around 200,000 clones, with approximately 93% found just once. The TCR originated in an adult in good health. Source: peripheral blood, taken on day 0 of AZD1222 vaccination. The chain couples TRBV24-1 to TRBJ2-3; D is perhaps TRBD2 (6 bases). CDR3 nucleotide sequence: TGTGCCACCAGCCCCTCGGGACTCATTGGGGCAGATACGCAGTATTTT. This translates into CATSPSGLIGADTQYF.